These 11 T cell receptor beta chains came from one sample sequenced in a study of T-cell reconstitution after alpha-beta-depleted transplantation in children. Preparation of the TCRbeta library was carried out with unique molecular identifiers. TCRdb re-called the PCR reads with MiXCR, one entry per CDR3 protein. The sample has 240,000 or so distinct CDR3 sequences, 12% seen once. The material was PBMCs from the stem cell graft donor, obtained from the stem cell graft. These receptors were collected from a human donor who donated a stem cell graft to a child with acute lymphoblastic leukemia.

This clonotype has ten or more counts. The J gene is TRBJ2-5, the V gene TRBV10-3; TRBD2 matches 9 bases. This CDR3 contains 15 residues. The V gene end was trimmed by 2 bases and the J gene end by 5 bases; junction bases not matched to a gene: 6. Per the germline V gene, CDR1 is ENHRY and CDR2 is SYGVKD. CDR3 residues: CAISEGTSSGETQYF. The CDR3 DNA follows: TGTGCCATCAGTGAGGGGACTAGCAGCGGCGAGACCCAGTACTTC.

The chain employs TRBV19 and TRBJ2-3; no clear D. In germline, CDR1 is LNHDA, CDR2 SQIVND (reference sequence). The CDR3 runs to 13 residues. V dropped 4 bases and J dropped 6 bases, with 11 bases sitting between them. For the CDR3, the DNA is TGTGCCAGTAGTACGCCGACCGGGGATACGCAGTATTTT. Translating gives CASSTPTGDTQYF.

This clonotype was recorded at least ten times. The V gene is TRBV5-1, the J gene TRBJ2-7, with D possibly TRBD1 on 5 matching bases. The CDR3 has 14 residues. Germline V gene lookup returns CDR1 SGHRS and CDR2 YFSETQ. Trimming stripped 1 base from V and 5 bases from J, with 13 bases between. CDR3 residues: CASSLRAGIDEQYF. The CDR3 region has the DNA TGCGCCAGCAGCTTGCGGGCAGGGATCGACGAGCAGTACTTC.

This clonotype came up many times. V usage is TRBV9 and J usage is TRBJ2-5; 9 nucleotides match TRBD2. The J segment lost 5 bases and the V segment lost 3 bases, leaving 8 bases of the junction unmatched. From germline, CDR1 is SGDLS and CDR2 YYNGEE. This CDR3 contains 15 residues. The CDR3 is CASSAPGLAGETQYF. Written as DNA, the CDR3 is TGTGCCAGCAGCGCCCCGGGACTAGCCGGGGAGACCCAGTACTTC. Full variable domain (remainder filled in from reference TRBV9 and TRBJ2-5): DSGVTQTPKHLITATGQRVTLRCSPRSGDLSVYWYQQSLDQGLQFLIQYYNGEERAKGNILERFSAQQFPDLHSELNLSSLELGDSALYFCASSAPGLAGETQYFGPGTRLLVL.

In its sample, this clonotype was seen many times. The V call is TRBV4-3, the J call TRBJ2-6; D uncertain. Trimming removed 1 base at V and 2 bases at J, with 12 bases between. This CDR3 comprises 17 residues. Germline V gene lookup returns CDR1 LGHNA and CDR2 YSLEER. CDR3 in amino acids: CASSQAIYAPGANVLTF. The CDR3 DNA reads TGCGCCAGCAGCCAAGCCATTTATGCCCCTGGGGCCAACGTCCTGACTTTC.

This clonotype occurred many times. The gene calls are TRBV9 and TRBJ1-6, with TRBD1 identical over 10 bases. This CDR3 is 14 amino acids long. Per the germline V gene, CDR1 is SGDLS and CDR2 is YYNGEE. After removal of 3 bases from V and 8 bases from J, the junction contained 2 bases not matched to a gene. CDR3 coding DNA: TGTGCCAGCAGCGGACAGGGGGCTGATTCACCCCTCCACTTT. Translated: CASSGQGADSPLHF.

In this sample, this clonotype turned up many times. This chain joins TRBV29-1 and TRBJ1-5, with 8 bases that match TRBD1. Germline V gene lookup returns CDR1 SQVTM and CDR2 ANQGSEA. The CDR3 sequence is 14 residues long. Germline trimming cut 7 bases from V and 1 base from J; bases unmatched to any gene: 6. The CDR3 is CSAWTGNSNQPQHF. The CDR3 DNA is TGCAGCGCTTGGACAGGGAACAGCAATCAGCCCCAGCATTTT.

At least ten counts were recorded for this clonotype. J is TRBJ2-1 and V is TRBV12-5, with 7 bases fitting TRBD1. The CDR3 totals 14 residues. Unmatched junction bases numbered 6, after V lost 5 bases and J lost 5 bases. Germline CDR1 LGHNT, CDR2 FRNRAP. CDR3 in amino acids: CASGLGQRHNEQFF. CDR3 nucleotides: TGTGCTAGTGGTCTGGGACAGCGCCACAATGAGCAGTTCTTC. The variable domain in full, completed from reference TRBV12-5 and TRBJ2-1, reads DARVTQTPRHKVTEMGQEVTMRCQPILGHNTVFWYRQTMMQGLELLAYFRNRAPLDDSGMPKDRFSAEMPDATLATLKIQPSEPRDSAVYFCASGLGQRHNEQFFGPGTRLTVL.

This clonotype was seen many times. The chain has TRBV20-1 and TRBJ2-5; the D gene is possibly TRBD2 (5 bases). The CDR3 has 17 amino acids. The germline V and J ends were trimmed by 4 bases and 1 base, with 22 bases remaining between them. CDR1 and CDR2 from the germline V gene are DFQATT and SNEGSKA (reference sequence). The CDR3 sequence: CSAIPPLIGAAQETQYF. CDR3 in DNA: TGCAGTGCTATCCCTCCCCTAATTGGAGCGGCCCAAGAGACCCAGTACTTC.

This clonotype was seen repeatedly, ten times or more. This chain uses TRBV6-2 or TRBV6-3 with TRBJ1-2, with 8 bases aligning to TRBD1. Germline V gene data show CDR1 as MNHEY and CDR2 as SVGEGT. The CDR3 contains 21 residues. Unmatched junction bases numbered 25, after V lost 6 bases and J lost 1 base. As DNA, the CDR3 is TGTGCCAGCAGCAAAAAGGCGAGGACAGGGACTTTCCTCCCCTATAACTATGGCTACACCTTC. It translates to CASSKKARTGTFLPYNYGYTF.

The chain has TRBV5-1 and TRBJ1-6; 11 positions agree with TRBD1. The V and J ends lost 5 bases and 10 bases, in that order; junction bases with no gene match: 8. Germline V gene sequence: CDR1 SGHRS, CDR2 YFSETQ. The CDR3 loop spans 15 amino acids. The CDR3 reads CASRRGQGANSPLHF. The CDR3 region has the DNA TGCGCCAGCAGACGCGGACAGGGGGCGAACTCACCCCTCCACTTT.